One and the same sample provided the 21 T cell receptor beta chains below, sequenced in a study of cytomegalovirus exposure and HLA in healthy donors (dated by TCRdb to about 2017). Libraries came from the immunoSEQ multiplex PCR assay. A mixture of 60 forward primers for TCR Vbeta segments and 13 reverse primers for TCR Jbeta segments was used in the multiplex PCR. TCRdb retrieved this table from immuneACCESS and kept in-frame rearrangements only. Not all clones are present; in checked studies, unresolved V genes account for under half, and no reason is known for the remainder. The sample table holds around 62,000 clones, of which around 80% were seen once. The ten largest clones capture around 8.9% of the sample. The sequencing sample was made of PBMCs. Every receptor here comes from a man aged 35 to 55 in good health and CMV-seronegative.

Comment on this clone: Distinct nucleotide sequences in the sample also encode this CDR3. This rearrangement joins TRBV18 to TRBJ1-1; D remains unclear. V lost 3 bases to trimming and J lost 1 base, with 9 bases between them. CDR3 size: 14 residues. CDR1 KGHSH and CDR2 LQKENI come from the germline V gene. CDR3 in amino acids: CASSPGQANTEAFF. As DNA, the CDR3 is TGTGCCAGCTCACCGGGCCAGGCGAACACTGAAGCTTTCTTT. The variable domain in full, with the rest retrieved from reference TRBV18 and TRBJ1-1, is NAGVMQNPRHLVRRRGQEARLRCSPMKGHSHVYWYRQLPEEGLKFMVYLQKENIIDESGMPKERFSAEFPKEGPSILRIQQVVRGDSAAYFCASSPGQANTEAFFGQGTRLTVV.

The CDR3 spells CASSIGGVQSPLHF. Here the CDR3 DNA reads TGTGCCAGTAGTATTGGGGGGGTCCAATCACCCCTCCACTTT. This chain joins TRBV19 and TRBJ1-6; D may be TRBD1 (5 bases). V was trimmed by 3 bases and J by 10 bases, leaving 13 bases between them. The CDR3 covers 14 residues. Looked up from germline, CDR1 is LNHDA and CDR2 is SQIVND (reference sequence).

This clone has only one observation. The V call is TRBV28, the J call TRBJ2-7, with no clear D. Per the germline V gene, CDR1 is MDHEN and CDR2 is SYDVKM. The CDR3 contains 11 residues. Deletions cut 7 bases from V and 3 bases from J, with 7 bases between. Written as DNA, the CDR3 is TGTGCCAGCAAGAGGAGCTACGAGCAGTACTTC. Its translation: CASKRSYEQYF.

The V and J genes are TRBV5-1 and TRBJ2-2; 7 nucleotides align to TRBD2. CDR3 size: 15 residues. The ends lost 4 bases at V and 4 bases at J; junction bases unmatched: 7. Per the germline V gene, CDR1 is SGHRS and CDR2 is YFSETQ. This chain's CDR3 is CASSPGASGTGELFF. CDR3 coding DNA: TGCGCCAGCAGCCCCGGGGCTAGCGGCACCGGGGAGCTGTTTTTT.

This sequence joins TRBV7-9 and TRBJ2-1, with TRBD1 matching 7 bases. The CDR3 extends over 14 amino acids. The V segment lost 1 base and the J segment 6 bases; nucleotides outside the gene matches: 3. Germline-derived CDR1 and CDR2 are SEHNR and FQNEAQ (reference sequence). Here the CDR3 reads CASSLEDRANEQFF. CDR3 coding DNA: TGTGCCAGCAGCTTAGAAGACAGGGCCAATGAGCAGTTCTTC. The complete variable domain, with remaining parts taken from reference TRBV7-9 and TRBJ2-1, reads DTGVSQNPRHKITKRGQNVTFRCDPISEHNRLYWYRQTLGQGPEFLTYFQNEAQLEKSRLLSDRFSAERPKGSFSTLEIQRTEQGDSAMYLCASSLEDRANEQFFGPGTRLTVL.

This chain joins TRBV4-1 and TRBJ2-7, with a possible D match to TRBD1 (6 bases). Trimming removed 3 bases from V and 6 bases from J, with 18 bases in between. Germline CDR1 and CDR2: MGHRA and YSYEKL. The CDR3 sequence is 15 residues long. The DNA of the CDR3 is TGCGCCAGCAGCCAGAATGCAGGGGTCCTGGGCGAGCAGTACTTC. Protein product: CASSQNAGVLGEQYF.

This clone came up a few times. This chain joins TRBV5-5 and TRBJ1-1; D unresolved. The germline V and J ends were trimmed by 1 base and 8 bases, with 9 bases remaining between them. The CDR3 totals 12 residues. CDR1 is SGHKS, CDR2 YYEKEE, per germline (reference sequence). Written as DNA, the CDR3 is TGTGCCAGCAGCTTGAGCAGGAAGGAAGCTTTCTTT. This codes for CASSLSRKEAFF.

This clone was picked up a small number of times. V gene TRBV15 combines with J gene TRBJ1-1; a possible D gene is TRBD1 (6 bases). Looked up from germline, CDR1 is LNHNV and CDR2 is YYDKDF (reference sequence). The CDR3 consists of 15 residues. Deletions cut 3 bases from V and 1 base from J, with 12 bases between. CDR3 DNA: TGTGCCACCAGCAGGGCAGGGGCCACGAACACTGAAGCTTTCTTT. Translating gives CATSRAGATNTEAFF.

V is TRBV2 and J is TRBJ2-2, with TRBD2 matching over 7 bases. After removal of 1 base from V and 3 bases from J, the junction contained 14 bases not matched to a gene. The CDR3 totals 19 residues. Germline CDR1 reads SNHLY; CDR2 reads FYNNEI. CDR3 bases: TGTGCCAGCAGTGAAGACGAGGGAAGCGTTCTAGCGGACACCGGGGAGCTGTTTTTT. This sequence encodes CASSEDEGSVLADTGELFF.

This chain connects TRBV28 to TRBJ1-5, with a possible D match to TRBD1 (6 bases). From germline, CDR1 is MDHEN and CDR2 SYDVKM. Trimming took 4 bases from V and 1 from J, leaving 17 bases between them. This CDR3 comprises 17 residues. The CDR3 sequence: CASSSPLGGASNQPQHF. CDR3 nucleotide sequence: TGTGCCAGCAGTTCCCCCCTTGGGGGGGCGAGCAATCAGCCCCAGCATTTT.

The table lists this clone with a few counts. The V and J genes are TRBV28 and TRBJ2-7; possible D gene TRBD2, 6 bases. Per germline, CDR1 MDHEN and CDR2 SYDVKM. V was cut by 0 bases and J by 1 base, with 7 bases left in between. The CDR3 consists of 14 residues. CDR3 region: CASSLWGGSYEQYF. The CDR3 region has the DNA TGTGCCAGCAGTTTATGGGGGGGATCCTACGAGCAGTACTTC.

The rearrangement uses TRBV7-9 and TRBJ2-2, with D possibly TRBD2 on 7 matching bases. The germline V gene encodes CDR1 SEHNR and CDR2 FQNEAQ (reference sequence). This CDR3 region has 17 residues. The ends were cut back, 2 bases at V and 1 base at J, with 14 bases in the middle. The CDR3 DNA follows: TGTGCCAGCAGCTTACGCTACGGGGGGCTGAACACCGGGGAGCTGTTTTTT. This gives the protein CASSLRYGGLNTGELFF.

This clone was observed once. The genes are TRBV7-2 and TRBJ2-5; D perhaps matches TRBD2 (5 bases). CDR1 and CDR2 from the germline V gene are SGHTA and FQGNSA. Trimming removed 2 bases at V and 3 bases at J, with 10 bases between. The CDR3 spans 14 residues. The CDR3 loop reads CASSLTLVEETQYF. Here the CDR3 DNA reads TGTGCCAGCAGCTTAACACTAGTGGAAGAGACCCAGTACTTC.

CDR3 sequence (DNA): TGCGCCAGCAGCACGGGGGGCTACCAGTTGGCGGCTAGTGGCTACACCTTC. It yields the protein CASSTGGYQLAASGYTF. The V gene is TRBV4-1, the J gene TRBJ1-2, with D perhaps matching TRBD1 (6 bases). This CDR3 is 17 amino acids long. Trimming took off 5 bases at V and 7 bases at J, with 26 bases between the two ends. CDR1 is MGHRA, CDR2 YSYEKL, per germline.

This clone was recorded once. The CDR3 DNA sequence: TGTGCCAGCAGTTTATTCAGGGGACGACGCCAAGAGACCCAGTACTTC. Its protein is CASSLFRGRRQETQYF. This chain joins TRBV27 and TRBJ2-5; D is perhaps TRBD1 (6 bases). The germline CDR1 and CDR2 sequences are MNHEY and SMNVEV (reference sequence). Trimming left V 1 base short and J 1 base short, with 13 bases between. CDR3 length: 16 amino acids.

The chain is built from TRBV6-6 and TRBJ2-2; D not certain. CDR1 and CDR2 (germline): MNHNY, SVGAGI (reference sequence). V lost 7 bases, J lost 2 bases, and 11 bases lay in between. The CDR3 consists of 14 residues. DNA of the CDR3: TGTGCCAGCAAGCGCGACGGAAACACCGGGGAGCTGTTTTTT. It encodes CASKRDGNTGELFF.

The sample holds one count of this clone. The DNA of the CDR3 is TGTGCCAGCCAACAGGGTGGAGGGACCCAGTACTTC. Translating gives CASQQGGGTQYF. The chain has TRBV2 and TRBJ2-5, with D perhaps TRBD1 (6 bases). CDR3 size: 12 residues. The germline V gene has CDR1 SNHLY and CDR2 FYNNEI. Trimming removed 8 bases from V and 7 bases from J, with 14 bases in between.

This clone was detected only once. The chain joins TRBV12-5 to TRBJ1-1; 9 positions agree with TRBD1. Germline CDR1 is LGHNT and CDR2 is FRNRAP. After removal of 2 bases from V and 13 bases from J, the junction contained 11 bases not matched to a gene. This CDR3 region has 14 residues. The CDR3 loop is CASGLFPGTGYVFF. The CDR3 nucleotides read TGTGCTAGTGGTTTGTTTCCCGGGACAGGGTACGTTTTCTTT.

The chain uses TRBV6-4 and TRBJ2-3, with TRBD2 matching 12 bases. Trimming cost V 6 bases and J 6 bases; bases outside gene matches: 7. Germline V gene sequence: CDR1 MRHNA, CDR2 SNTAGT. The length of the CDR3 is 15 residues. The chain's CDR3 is CASSPSGGVYDTQYF. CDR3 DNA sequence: TGTGCCAGCAGCCCTAGCGGGGGGGTCTACGATACGCAGTATTTT.

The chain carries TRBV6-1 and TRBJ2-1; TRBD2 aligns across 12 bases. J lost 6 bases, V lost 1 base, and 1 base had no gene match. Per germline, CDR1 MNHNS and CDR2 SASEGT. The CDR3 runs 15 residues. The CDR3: CASSEGTSGANEQFF. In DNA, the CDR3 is TGTGCCAGCAGTGAAGGGACTAGCGGGGCCAATGAGCAGTTCTTC.

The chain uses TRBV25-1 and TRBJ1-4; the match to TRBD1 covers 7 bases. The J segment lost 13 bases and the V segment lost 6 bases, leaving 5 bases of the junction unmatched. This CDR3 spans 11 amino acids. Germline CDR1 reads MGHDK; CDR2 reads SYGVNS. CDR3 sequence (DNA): TGTGCCAGCAGAGGGGGCGAGGGACTGTTTTTT. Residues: CASRGGEGLFF.